These 5 T cell receptor beta chains came from one sample sequenced in a study of blood T cell repertoires in COVID-19. TCRdb's table, derived via immunoSEQ multiplex PCR, lists solely in-frame clones and lacks some. The data show about 91,000 clones, with over 75% seen just once and roughly 7.3% held by the top ten. Sample: peripheral blood. These receptors all come from a man between 65 and 85 years old with acute or convalescent COVID-19.

The V and J genes are TRBV20-1 and TRBJ2-3; tentative D call: TRBD2 (6 bases). Trimming left V 7 bases short and J 3 bases short, with 8 bases between. From germline, CDR1 is DFQATT and CDR2 SNEGSKA (reference sequence). The CDR3 has 11 residues. This CDR3 reads CSVEGTDTQYF. In DNA, the CDR3 is TGCAGTGTGGAGGGGACAGATACGCAGTATTTT.

The V gene is TRBV4-2, the J gene TRBJ1-2, with TRBD1 matching 8 bases. With 0 bases clipped from V and 7 bases from J, the junction kept 7 bases outside the gene matches. The CDR3 contains 15 residues. The germline gives CDR1 LGHNA, CDR2 YNFKEQ. The CDR3 DNA sequence: TGTGCCAGCAGCCAAGATCCCAGGGGGCAAGGTGGCTACACCTTC. It codes for CASSQDPRGQGGYTF.

This chain links TRBV6-1 with TRBJ1-5; D is ambiguous. The V and J ends lost 1 base and 3 bases respectively, with 10 bases between them. Germline V gives CDR1 MNHNS, CDR2 SASEGT. The CDR3 has 15 residues. The CDR3 protein is CASSEVGHLNQPQHF. CDR3 coding DNA: TGTGCCAGCAGTGAAGTTGGGCACCTCAATCAGCCCCAGCATTTT.

The chain couples TRBV5-1 to TRBJ2-5; the D gene is possibly TRBD1 (5 bases). This CDR3 comprises 12 residues. The V end lost 5 bases, the J end lost 5 bases, and 10 bases lay between the germline ends. CDR1 is SGHRS, CDR2 YFSETQ, per germline. Written as DNA, the CDR3 is TGCGCCAGCAGATCCAAGGGGGAGACCCAGTACTTC. Its protein is CASRSKGETQYF.

As DNA, the CDR3 is TGTGCCAGCAGGGAGCTAACAGGGCCAGCTAACTATGGCTACACCTTC. This codes for CASRELTGPANYGYTF. The chain has TRBV2 and TRBJ1-2; TRBD1 might be the D (6 bases). The CDR3 contains 16 residues. Germline CDR1 is SNHLY and CDR2 is FYNNEI. The V end was cut by 6 bases, the J end by 0 bases, with 17 bases between. Using reference TRBV2 and TRBJ1-2 for the parts outside the CDR3, the full variable domain is EPEVTQTPSHQVTQMGQEVILRCVPISNHLYFYWYRQILGQKVEFLVSFYNNEISEKSEIFDDQFSVERPDGSNFTLKIRSTKLEDSAMYFCASRELTGPANYGYTFGSGTRLTVV.